A single sample is the source of the 18 T cell receptor beta chains below, sequenced in a study of a mutant IDH1 vaccine in newly diagnosed glioma. The time point denotes: baseline, week 1 (first vaccination visit). Treatment indicated: pre-vaccination baseline after standard-of-care therapy. The table came from immunoSEQ multiplex PCR; TCRdb's copy has only in-frame clones and leaves some out. There are approximately 100,000 clones in the sample; roughly 89% occur only once, and less than 0.65% lies in the top ten. Source: PBMCs, taken from a glioma patient treated with radiotherapy, temozolomide or both. These receptors were collected from a woman between 50 and 59 years old with glioma.

V gene TRBV28 combines with J gene TRBJ1-5; 7 bases agree with TRBD1. The junction had 16 bases not matched to a gene; V was cut back by 2 bases and J by 3 bases. The CDR3 extends over 19 amino acids. Per germline, CDR1 MDHEN and CDR2 SYDVKM. CDR3 sequence: CASSLLGLVTGQNNQPQHF. The CDR3 coding sequence is TGTGCCAGCAGTTTACTGGGGCTGGTCACGGGACAGAACAATCAGCCCCAGCATTTT.

The V and J genes are TRBV15 and TRBJ1-6, with D possibly TRBD1 on 5 matching bases. CDR1 and CDR2 (germline): LNHNV, YYDKDF (reference sequence). The CDR3 extends over 13 amino acids. The ends were cut back, 3 bases at V and 5 bases at J, with 5 bases in the middle. The DNA for the CDR3 is TGTGCCACCAGCAGGACAGATAATTCACCCCTCCACTTT. This translates into CATSRTDNSPLHF.

J is TRBJ1-1 and V is TRBV30; a possible D gene is TRBD1 (6 bases). The length of the CDR3 is 13 residues. In germline, CDR1 is GTSNPN, CDR2 SVGIG (reference sequence). Trimming left V 7 bases short and J 4 bases short, with 16 bases between. CDR3 amino acids: CAYQGGGGTEAFF. CDR3 bases: TGTGCCTACCAAGGGGGAGGGGGCACTGAAGCTTTCTTT.

The chain uses TRBV13 and TRBJ1-6; D gene ambiguous. The CDR3 is made up of 12 amino acids. Germline CDR1 PRHDT, CDR2 FYEKMQ (reference sequence). V was cut by 1 base and J by 9 bases, with 4 bases left in between. CDR3 protein: CASSLAVSPLHF. CDR3 DNA sequence: TGTGCCAGCAGCTTAGCTGTTTCACCCCTCCACTTT.

The J gene is TRBJ2-4, the V gene TRBV6-5; D gene ambiguous. Germline values: CDR1 MNHEY, CDR2 SVGAGI. This CDR3 is 12 amino acids long. V was shortened by 6 bases and J by 1 base, with 4 bases between the two germline ends. CDR3 coding DNA: TGTGCCAGCAGGGCTGCCAAAAACATTCAGTACTTC. Its translation is CASRAAKNIQYF.

This chain joins TRBV9 and TRBJ2-6; D ambiguous. The germline V and J ends were trimmed by 7 bases and 4 bases, with 3 bases remaining between them. The germline gives CDR1 SGDLS, CDR2 YYNGEE. This CDR3 spans 11 amino acids. This CDR3 is CASGGANVLTF. DNA for the CDR3: TGTGCCAGCGGGGGGGCCAACGTCCTGACTTTC.

V is TRBV21-1 and J is TRBJ1-5; the DNA was not compared with TRBD1, the D call given in the table. TRBV21-1 is reported as a pseudogene. CDR3 length: 15 amino acids. The CDR3 sequence is CASSKAGQGDQPQHF. The DNA of the CDR3 is TGTGCCAGCAGCAAAGCCGGACAGGGGGATCAGCCCCAGCATTTT.

The J gene is TRBJ2-7, the V gene TRBV18, with D perhaps TRBD1 (6 bases). The V end lost 3 bases, the J end lost 4 bases, and 10 bases lay between the germline ends. Germline assignment: CDR1 KGHSH and CDR2 LQKENI. This CDR3 contains 13 residues. The CDR3: CASSPTQGYEQYF. CDR3 coding DNA: TGTGCCAGCTCACCTACCCAGGGGTACGAGCAGTACTTC.

The chain has TRBV6-1 and TRBJ2-7; a weak D match, TRBD1 (7 bases). The CDR3 runs 13 residues. Trimming shortened V by 7 bases and J by 2 bases, and 12 bases separated the two germline ends. Per the germline V gene, CDR1 is MNHNS and CDR2 is SASEGT. This chain's CDR3 is CASKAGGTYEQYF. The DNA for the CDR3 is TGTGCCAGCAAGGCAGGGGGGACCTACGAGCAGTACTTC.

The chain employs TRBV28 and TRBJ2-2, with TRBD2 matching over 11 bases. The CDR3 sequence is 16 residues long. In germline, CDR1 is MDHEN, CDR2 SYDVKM. J gave up 7 bases and V 5 bases, and 9 bases lay outside the gene matches. CDR3 bases: TGTGCCAGCAGTCCCTTAGCGGGAGGGCCAGGCGGGGAGCTGTTTTTT. It yields the protein CASSPLAGGPGGELFF.

The chain recombines TRBV4-2 with TRBJ2-5; D is unclear. Germline V CDR1 and CDR2: LGHNA, YNFKEQ. V lost 1 base and J lost 1, with 4 bases in between. The CDR3 covers 13 residues. CDR3 in amino acids: CASSQVPQETQYF. The CDR3, as DNA: TGTGCCAGCAGCCAAGTCCCCCAAGAGACCCAGTACTTC.

This chain links TRBV28 with TRBJ1-4, with TRBD1 matching 7 bases. The CDR3 loop spans 14 amino acids. The germline V gene encodes CDR1 MDHEN and CDR2 SYDVKM. The V gene end was trimmed by 8 bases and the J gene end by 5 bases; junction bases not matched to a gene: 8. For the CDR3, the DNA is TGTGCCAGCGCGCAGGGGGGACCAAATGAAAAACTGTTTTTT. The encoded protein is CASAQGGPNEKLFF.

The rearrangement links TRBV5-6 to TRBJ2-2; no clear D. CDR1 and CDR2 (germline): SGHDT, YYEEEE. The V end was cut by 1 base, the J end by 4 bases, with 5 bases between. This CDR3 spans 13 amino acids. CDR3 amino acids: CASSLLTTGELFF. In nucleotides, the CDR3 is TGTGCCAGCAGCTTGCTGACCACCGGGGAGCTGTTTTTT. Variable domain in full (rest from reference TRBV5-6 and TRBJ2-2): DAGVTQSPTHLIKTRGQQVTLRCSPKSGHDTVSWYQQALGQGPQFIFQYYEEEERQRGNFPDRFSGHQFPNYSSELNVNALLLGDSALYLCASSLLTTGELFFGEGSRLTVL.

This chain links TRBV28 with TRBJ1-5, with 7 bases fitting TRBD1. Germline CDR1 MDHEN, CDR2 SYDVKM. V dropped 5 bases and J dropped 1; count of bases not matched to a gene: 11. This CDR3 spans 17 amino acids. CDR3 DNA sequence: TGTGCCAGCAGTACACCCCTAACAGGGGTGAGCAATCAGCCCCAGCATTTT. This encodes CASSTPLTGVSNQPQHF.

This clone was seen just once. The rearrangement links TRBV5-5 to TRBJ1-2, with 9 positions matching TRBD1. This CDR3 contains 15 residues. Germline lookup yields CDR1 SGHKS and CDR2 YYEKEE (reference sequence). Losses at the gene ends were 3 bases for V and 2 bases for J; bases not matched to a gene: 5. CDR3 coding DNA: TGTGCCAGCAGCTATGGGACAGGGACGAACTATGGCTACACCTTC. This sequence encodes CASSYGTGTNYGYTF.

This chain joins TRBV6-4 and TRBJ2-1, with D possibly TRBD1 on 6 matching bases. Germline V gives CDR1 MRHNA, CDR2 SNTAGT. The V gene lost 5 bases and the J gene lost 5 bases, with 10 bases spanning the gap. The CDR3 totals 13 residues. The CDR3 nucleotides read TGTGCCAGCAGTCTCCGGGACAACAATGAGCAGTTCTTC. Translated: CASSLRDNNEQFF.

This chain connects TRBV6-5 to TRBJ2-2; possible D gene TRBD1, 5 bases. Germline values: CDR1 MNHEY, CDR2 SVGAGI. V lost 6 bases to trimming and J lost 9 bases, with 17 bases between them. The CDR3 extends over 14 amino acids. CDR3 amino acids: CASRPRTSGRELFF. The CDR3 DNA is TGTGCCAGCAGACCTCGAACATCAGGGCGGGAGCTGTTTTTT.

The rearrangement uses TRBV18 and TRBJ2-5; 9 bases fit TRBD2. There are 15 residues in the CDR3. V was clipped by 1 base and J by 1 base; unmatched bases: 1. Germline V CDR1 and CDR2: KGHSH, LQKENI. CDR3 sequence: CASSPRLAAQETQYF. The CDR3 DNA follows: TGTGCCAGCTCACCACGACTAGCGGCCCAAGAGACCCAGTACTTC.